The following is a T cell receptor beta chain sequence with its context. All enrollees were about 18 to 95 years old and from under 25 US areas. Cohorts were based on clinical histories the participants reported. Trimming pared 3 bases from V and 1 base from J, leaving 7 bases between. The CDR3 has 13 amino acids. The germline CDR1 and CDR2 sequences are MDHEN and SYDVKM. This specimen comes from a study of blood T cell repertoires in COVID-19. The table came from immunoSEQ multiplex PCR; TCRdb's copy has only in-frame clones and leaves some out. The table records a few hundred thousand clones, roughly 91% of them present only once.

The origin of this receptor is a woman in her forties or fifties who had been exposed to COVID-19. The chain combines TRBV28 with TRBJ2-7; the D gene is possibly TRBD1 (6 bases). Sequenced input: PBMCs or T cells enriched from blood (not recorded which). The CDR3 is CASSLGTSYEQYF. In DNA form, the CDR3 reads TGTGCCAGCAGTTTGGGGACATCCTACGAGCAGTACTTC.